The source of this T cell receptor beta chain is a study of blood T cell repertoires in COVID-19. Germline V gene sequence: CDR1 SGHAT, CDR2 FQNNGV. With 1 base clipped from V and 4 bases from J, the junction kept 5 bases outside the gene matches. CDR3 length: 16 amino acids. Some clones are missing from TCRdb's copy, which holds only in-frame ones; the method was immunoSEQ multiplex PCR. The table includes about 240,000 clones, 87% detected once. Sequenced input: peripheral blood. The J gene is TRBJ1-3, the V gene TRBV11-2, with 9 bases fitting TRBD1. This receptor was obtained from a man aged 55 to 70 who had recovered from COVID-19. CDR3 coding DNA: TGTGCCAGCAGCTTAGTACAGGGGGCGCGAGGAAACACCATATATTTT. It translates to CASSLVQGARGNTIYF.